Sequencing of this T cell receptor (beta chain) was carried out in a study of CD8 T cells in ankylosing spondylitis. General observations from the study: Seemingly distinctive of ankylosing spondylitis blood was a TCR beta motif formed by eight highly homologous variants.

MiXCR, run by TCRdb on the 5' RACE reads, gives a single entry per CDR3 protein. The sample contains roughly 30,000 distinct CDR3 sequences, about 30% of which appear only once. This clonotype has only a few counts. Its antigen is undetermined. The CDR3 runs 17 residues. Trimming took 4 bases from V and 3 from J; bases not matched to a gene: 9. CDR1 is SEHNR and CDR2 is FQNEAQ in the germline V gene (reference sequence). The gene calls are TRBV7-9 and TRBJ2-2; 9 bases fit TRBD1. The sequence derives from a male donor with ankylosing spondylitis. The sequenced sample consisted of synovial fluid, either unsorted or a sorted T cell fraction (not recorded which). CDR3 DNA: TGTGCCAGCAGCTCACCACCGGGACAGGGCTACACCGGGGAGCTGTTTTTT. Translating it yields CASSSPPGQGYTGELFF.